The 26 T cell receptor beta chains given below trace back to one sample, sequenced in a study of blood T cell repertoires in COVID-19 (dated by TCRdb to the early 2020s). The library was made by the immunoSEQ multiplex PCR assay. Sourced from immuneACCESS, this table was stored by TCRdb with only in-frame sequences that have V and J called. A share of the clones is absent; for the studies checked, an unresolved V gene accounts for under half, and the remainder has no known explanation. The sample yields roughly 47,000 clones; more than 70% were counted once. The biggest ten clones account for approximately 4.4% of the sample. The specimen sequenced was peripheral blood. The origin of the receptors is a woman in her seventies with acute or convalescent COVID-19.

This chain uses TRBV18 with TRBJ1-2; no definite D call. The CDR3 covers 12 residues. Germline V gene sequence: CDR1 KGHSH, CDR2 LQKENI. With 2 bases removed from V and 4 bases from J, the gap between germline ends came to 5 bases. The chain's CDR3 is CASSPGSYGYTF. The DNA of the CDR3 is TGTGCCAGCTCACCAGGCAGCTATGGCTACACCTTC. Variable domain in full (rest from reference TRBV18 and TRBJ1-2): NAGVMQNPRHLVRRRGQEARLRCSPMKGHSHVYWYRQLPEEGLKFMVYLQKENIIDESGMPKERFSAEFPKEGPSILRIQQVVRGDSAAYFCASSPGSYGYTFGSGTRLTVV.

This clone has just a few counts. The chain recombines TRBV24-1 with TRBJ2-7; TRBD2 matches at 8 bases. Germline V gene lookup returns CDR1 KGHDR and CDR2 SFDVKD. V was clipped by 5 bases and J by 4 bases; unmatched bases: 6. The CDR3 is made up of 14 amino acids. The CDR3 DNA reads TGTGCCACCAGTGCGGGAGGGCCTTGGTACGAGCAGTACTTC. This sequence encodes CATSAGGPWYEQYF.

This chain uses TRBV5-5 with TRBJ2-7; TRBD1 matches 11 bases. CDR3 length equals 15 residues. Germline V gene lookup returns CDR1 SGHKS and CDR2 YYEKEE (reference sequence). Trimming removed 2 bases from V and 3 bases from J; junction bases left unmatched: 4. The CDR3 DNA is TGTGCCAGCAGCTTAACGGGACAGGGGGGCTACGAGCAGTACTTC. Its protein product is CASSLTGQGGYEQYF.

This clone was counted between two and nine times. V is TRBV28 and J is TRBJ1-6; no firm D call. Germline CDR1 MDHEN, CDR2 SYDVKM. This CDR3 contains 13 residues. Trimming pared 5 bases from V and 8 bases from J, leaving 10 bases between. This CDR3 reads CASSLYADSPLHF. The CDR3 DNA reads TGTGCCAGCAGTCTATACGCGGATTCACCCCTCCACTTT. The whole variable domain, filled in from reference TRBV28 and TRBJ1-6, reads DVKVTQSSRYLVKRTGEKVFLECVQDMDHENMFWYRQDPGLGLRLIYFSYDVKMKEKGDIPEGYSVSREKKERFSLILESASTNQTSMYLCASSLYADSPLHFGNGTRLTVT.

The V call is TRBV19, the J call TRBJ2-3, with 8 bases aligning to TRBD1. Trimming cost V 10 bases and J 2 bases; bases outside gene matches: 5. Germline loops: CDR1 LNHDA, CDR2 SQIVND (reference sequence). This CDR3 contains 13 residues. Here the CDR3 reads CAISDRVTDTQYF. The CDR3 nucleotides read TGTGCCATCTCGGACAGGGTCACAGATACGCAGTATTTT.

The chain recombines TRBV28 with TRBJ2-2, with TRBD1 as a possible D gene (7 bases). The V and J ends lost 6 bases and 17 bases respectively, with 19 bases between them. The germline V gene has CDR1 MDHEN and CDR2 SYDVKM. This CDR3 spans 12 amino acids. The CDR3 loop reads CASRPDREAIFF. The CDR3 nucleotides read TGTGCCAGCAGACCTGACAGGGAGGCAATTTTTTTT.

V is TRBV20-1 and J is TRBJ2-4, with a possible D match to TRBD2 (6 bases). The ends were cut back, 1 base at V and 16 bases at J, with 14 bases in the middle. This CDR3 contains 11 residues. Per germline, CDR1 DFQATT and CDR2 SNEGSKA (reference sequence). CDR3 nucleotides: TGCAGTGCTAGAGTTGAGACTAGGGGTTACTTC. Protein product: CSARVETRGYF.

This chain links TRBV11-3 with TRBJ1-2, with a weak D call TRBD1 (5 bases). CDR1 SGHNT and CDR2 YENEEA come from the germline V gene. CDR3 size: 13 residues. Between the trimmed V and J ends, which lost 5 bases and 8 bases, there was a span of 15 bases. The CDR3 protein is CASSPQGSRGYTF. CDR3 DNA sequence: TGTGCCAGCAGCCCGCAGGGATCTCGGGGCTACACCTTC.

This clone was detected a few times. The chain is built from TRBV10-1 and TRBJ2-7, with D possibly being TRBD2 (6 bases). The CDR3 sequence is 16 residues long. V gave up 2 bases and J gave up 2 bases, with 16 bases separating them. Germline V lookup: CDR1 WNHNN, CDR2 SYGVQD (reference sequence). In nucleotides, the CDR3 is TGCGCCAGCAGTGAGATCCGTGGGACTCCCACCTACGAGCAGTACTTC. Amino acid sequence: CASSEIRGTPTYEQYF.

This clone has just one count. V and J are TRBV11-3 and TRBJ1-1; 7 nucleotides line up with TRBD1. The V gene's germline CDR1 is SGHNT and CDR2 YENEEA. The CDR3 contains 14 residues. Losses at the gene ends were 5 bases for V and 2 bases for J; bases not matched to a gene: 5. The CDR3 DNA reads TGTGCCAGCAGCCGGGACAGAGTTAACACTGAAGCTTTCTTT. Protein sequence: CASSRDRVNTEAFF.

This chain uses TRBV11-3 with TRBJ2-2, with unresolved D. The germline V gene encodes CDR1 SGHNT and CDR2 YENEEA. Trimming took 0 bases from V and 8 from J, leaving 7 bases between them. This CDR3 has 13 amino acids. The CDR3 nucleotides read TGTGCCAGCAGCTTAGAAGCTCCTGGGGAGCTGTTTTTT. Encoded protein: CASSLEAPGELFF.

The chain employs TRBV10-1 and TRBJ2-1; D remains unclear. V dropped 4 bases and J dropped 3 bases, with 10 bases sitting between them. The CDR3 sequence is 14 residues long. Germline CDR1 reads WNHNN; CDR2 reads SYGVQD (reference sequence). The CDR3 reads CASSGSVVYNEQFF. The CDR3 DNA is TGCGCCAGCAGTGGCTCAGTGGTCTACAATGAGCAGTTCTTC.

The rearrangement uses TRBV6-5 and TRBJ2-5; TRBD2 agrees at 7 bases. The germline CDR1 and CDR2 sequences are MNHEY and SVGAGI. Trimming removed 6 bases from V and 1 base from J; junction bases left unmatched: 5. This CDR3 is 14 amino acids long. The DNA for the CDR3 is TGTGCCAGCAGGTCTAGCGGTCGCCAAGAGACCCAGTACTTC. It yields the protein CASRSSGRQETQYF.

The chain links TRBV11-2 to TRBJ2-3; D is uncertain. V dropped 1 base and J dropped 5 bases, with 7 bases sitting between them. Germline loops: CDR1 SGHAT, CDR2 FQNNGV. This CDR3 region has 13 residues. The CDR3 region is CASSLVLRDTQYF. In nucleotides, the CDR3 is TGTGCCAGCAGCTTAGTACTCCGAGATACGCAGTATTTT.

This clone was detected once. The chain combines TRBV5-4 with TRBJ1-2, with a possible D match to TRBD1 (5 bases). The CDR3 has 14 amino acids. Trimming cost V 4 bases and J 7 bases, with 17 bases left between them. The germline gives CDR1 SGHNT, CDR2 YYREEE (reference sequence). The CDR3 DNA reads TGTGCCAGCAGCGCAGGCGGGGCGGGTGGTGGCTACACCTTC. Protein sequence: CASSAGGAGGGYTF.

This chain links TRBV9 with TRBJ2-3; 7 positions match TRBD2. The CDR3 consists of 16 residues. V was clipped by 0 bases and J by 2 bases; unmatched bases: 6. The germline gives CDR1 SGDLS, CDR2 YYNGEE. The chain's CDR3 is CASSVGSSGYTDTQYF. The CDR3 nucleotides read TGTGCCAGCAGCGTAGGATCTAGCGGCTACACAGATACGCAGTATTTT. Complete variable domain (other parts from reference TRBV9 and TRBJ2-3): DSGVTQTPKHLITATGQRVTLRCSPRSGDLSVYWYQQSLDQGLQFLIQYYNGEERAKGNILERFSAQQFPDLHSELNLSSLELGDSALYFCASSVGSSGYTDTQYFGPGTRLTVL.

V gene TRBV9 combines with J gene TRBJ2-5, with a possible D match to TRBD2 (6 bases). Deletions cut 3 bases from V and 5 bases from J, with 11 bases between. The CDR3 runs to 13 residues. From germline, CDR1 is SGDLS and CDR2 YYNGEE. The CDR3 DNA sequence: TGTGCCAGCAGCGGGAGCGGGTTGGAGACCCAGTACTTC. As protein: CASSGSGLETQYF.

This rearrangement joins TRBV9 to TRBJ2-3, with D perhaps TRBD2 (6 bases). V was shortened by 4 bases and J by 1 base, with 16 bases between the two germline ends. CDR1 and CDR2 from the germline V gene are SGDLS and YYNGEE. The CDR3 is 16 amino acids. The CDR3 here is CASSTGLHLGTDTQYF. The DNA of the CDR3 is TGTGCCAGCAGCACCGGACTACACCTAGGCACAGATACGCAGTATTTT.

The rearrangement links TRBV27 to TRBJ2-7, with D possibly being TRBD1 (6 bases). The CDR3 totals 15 residues. From germline, CDR1 is MNHEY and CDR2 SMNVEV (reference sequence). Trimming removed 6 bases from V and 3 bases from J, with 18 bases in between. CDR3 DNA sequence: TGTGCCAGCAGCACAAAAACAGGGACCCTCTACGAGCAGTACTTC. As protein: CASSTKTGTLYEQYF.

This chain links TRBV27 with TRBJ2-7; D not resolved. Germline loops: CDR1 MNHEY, CDR2 SMNVEV (reference sequence). With 4 bases removed from V and 5 bases from J, the gap between germline ends came to 15 bases. The CDR3 has 14 residues. In nucleotides, the CDR3 is TGTGCCAGCAGTTCTGTCACAGCTGGCGACGAGCAGTACTTC. Residues: CASSSVTAGDEQYF.

This clone showed up just once. This sequence joins TRBV7-2 and TRBJ2-3; the match to TRBD2 covers 12 bases. The V gene end was trimmed by 3 bases and the J gene end by 2 bases; junction bases not matched to a gene: 3. This CDR3 spans 16 amino acids. Germline CDR1 is SGHTA and CDR2 is FQGNSA. CDR3 coding DNA: TGTGCCAGCAGCTTCCGACTAGCGGGGGACACAGATACGCAGTATTTT. Translating gives CASSFRLAGDTDTQYF.

The V and J genes are TRBV30 and TRBJ1-1; tentative D call: TRBD1 (5 bases). The CDR3 is made up of 14 amino acids. The germline V and J ends were trimmed by 2 bases and 0 bases, with 10 bases remaining between them. The germline V gene encodes CDR1 GTSNPN and CDR2 SVGIG (reference sequence). This CDR3 is CAWSKGAVNTEAFF. CDR3 in DNA: TGTGCCTGGAGTAAAGGGGCAGTGAACACTGAAGCTTTCTTT.

This chain connects TRBV2 to TRBJ2-5, with TRBD2 matching 7 bases. Per the germline V gene, CDR1 is SNHLY and CDR2 is FYNNEI. J lost 3 bases, V lost 4 bases, and 2 bases had no gene match. The CDR3 is made up of 13 amino acids. Here the CDR3 DNA reads TGTGCCAGCAGTGGGGGAGGGAAAGAGACCCAGTACTTC. Translated, it gives CASSGGGKETQYF. The full variable domain, in which reference TRBV2 and TRBJ2-5 provide the parts outside the CDR3, is EPEVTQTPSHQVTQMGQEVILRCVPISNHLYFYWYRQILGQKVEFLVSFYNNEISEKSEIFDDQFSVERPDGSNFTLKIRSTKLEDSAMYFCASSGGGKETQYFGPGTRLLVL.

The chain has TRBV3-1 (or the pseudogene TRBV3-2) and TRBJ2-7; 8 bases are shared with TRBD1. CDR1 is LGHDT and CDR2 is YNNKEL in the germline V gene (reference sequence). This CDR3 is built from 15 residues. The ends lost 4 bases at V and 0 bases at J; junction bases unmatched: 5. The CDR3 DNA reads as TGTGCCAGCAGCCCTCGGACAGGGAGCTCCTACGAGCAGTACTTC. Translating it yields CASSPRTGSSYEQYF.

The rearrangement links TRBV4-3 to TRBJ2-1; tentative D call: TRBD2 (6 bases). Germline CDR1 reads LGHNA; CDR2 reads YSLEER. This CDR3 region has 15 residues. V shed 5 bases and J shed 5 bases, with 16 bases lying between them. CDR3 sequence: CASSSEGASDNEQFF. DNA for the CDR3: TGCGCCAGCAGCTCAGAGGGCGCTAGCGACAATGAGCAGTTCTTC.

The CDR3 here is CASSLTGLVSYEQYF. In DNA form, the CDR3 reads TGTGCCAGCAGCCTTACGGGACTAGTCTCCTACGAGCAGTACTTC. V usage is TRBV5-4 and J usage is TRBJ2-7; 8 bases map to TRBD2. There are 15 residues in the CDR3. Germline V gives CDR1 SGHNT, CDR2 YYREEE (reference sequence). V was clipped by 4 bases and J by 0 bases; unmatched bases: 6.